This T cell receptor (beta chain) is drawn from a study of blood T cell repertoires in COVID-19. Original methodology: Scientists estimated how many nucleated cells there were by amplifying reference gene primers. Some clones are missing from TCRdb's copy, which holds only in-frame ones; the method was immunoSEQ multiplex PCR. The DNA was the basis for D and trimming; V, J and clone size are from that table. The table lists some 290,000 clones, around 86% of them singletons, with approximately 4% in the top ten. V was shortened by 3 bases and J by 5 bases, with 12 bases between the two germline ends. Germline V CDR1 and CDR2: SGHKS, YYEKEE (reference sequence). The CDR3 loop spans 14 amino acids.

V usage is TRBV5-5 and J usage is TRBJ1-5; D is unresolved. The source material was peripheral blood. The origin of this receptor is a man aged 18 to 30 with active or convalescent COVID-19. CDR3 DNA sequence: TGTGCCAGCAGCTGGCGGGGTGCGGATCAGCCCCAGCATTTT. It translates to CASSWRGADQPQHF. The full variable domain, its missing parts supplied by reference TRBV5-5 and TRBJ1-5, is DAGVTQSPTHLIKTRGQQVTLRCSPISGHKSVSWYQQVLGQGPQFIFQYYEKEERGRGNFPDRFSARQFPNYSSELNVNALLLGDSALYLCASSWRGADQPQHFGDGTRLSIL.